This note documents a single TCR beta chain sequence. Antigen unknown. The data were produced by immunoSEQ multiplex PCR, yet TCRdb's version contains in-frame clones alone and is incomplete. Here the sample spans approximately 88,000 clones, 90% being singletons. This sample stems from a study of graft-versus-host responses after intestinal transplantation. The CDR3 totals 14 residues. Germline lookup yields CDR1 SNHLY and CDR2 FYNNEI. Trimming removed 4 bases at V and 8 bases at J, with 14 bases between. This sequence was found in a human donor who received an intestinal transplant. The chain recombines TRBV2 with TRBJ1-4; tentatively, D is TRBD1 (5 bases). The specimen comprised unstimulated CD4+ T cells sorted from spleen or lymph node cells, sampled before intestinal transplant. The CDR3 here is CASSVHRDSEKLFF. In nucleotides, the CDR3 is TGTGCCAGCAGTGTACACCGGGACTCCGAAAAACTGTTTTTT. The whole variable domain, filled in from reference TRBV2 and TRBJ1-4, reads EPEVTQTPSHQVTQMGQEVILRCVPISNHLYFYWYRQILGQKVEFLVSFYNNEISEKSEIFDDQFSVERPDGSNFTLKIRSTKLEDSAMYFCASSVHRDSEKLFFGSGTQLSVL.